Sequencing of this T cell receptor beta chain was carried out in a study of control samples from healthy donors and cancer patients. Germline CDR1 and CDR2: SQVTM and ANQGSEA. Trimming shortened V by 2 bases and J by 6 bases, and 11 bases separated the two germline ends. This CDR3 comprises 13 residues. Profiling relied on immunoSEQ multiplex PCR, and the TCRdb table lists in-frame clones only, not all of them. The data show around 94,000 clones, more than 85% seen once. V gene TRBV29-1 combines with J gene TRBJ1-5; a possible D gene is TRBD1 (6 bases). Sequenced sample: blood. The source is a woman in her thirties in good health. In DNA, the CDR3 is TGCAGCGTTGAATCACAGGGCCGTCAGCCCCAGCATTTT. Encoded protein: CSVESQGRQPQHF.